This TCR beta chain was identified during a study of graft-versus-host responses after intestinal transplantation. This clone is a singleton in its sample. Its antigen is not identified. This CDR3 comprises 15 residues. Looked up from germline, CDR1 is SGHTA and CDR2 is FQGNSA. V was pared by 7 bases and J by 0 bases, with 7 bases of the junction left unmatched. Overall study results and limits: Allograft clonal ratios (graft-versus-host to host-versus-graft) were high in patients who had graft-donor T cell macrochimerism.

Repertoires were generated with immunoSEQ multiplex PCR, while TCRdb's copy carries only in-frame clones and drops some. The sample yields tens of thousands of clones, 91% seen once. The sequencing used unstimulated CD8+ T cells sorted from spleen or lymph node cells, collected before intestinal transplant. This sequence joins TRBV7-2 and TRBJ1-1, with TRBD1 identical over 8 bases. The sequence was collected from a human donor who received an intestinal transplant. This CDR3 is CASTAGDRLNTEAFF. The CDR3 DNA reads as TGTGCCAGCACCGCTGGGGACAGGCTGAACACTGAAGCTTTCTTT.